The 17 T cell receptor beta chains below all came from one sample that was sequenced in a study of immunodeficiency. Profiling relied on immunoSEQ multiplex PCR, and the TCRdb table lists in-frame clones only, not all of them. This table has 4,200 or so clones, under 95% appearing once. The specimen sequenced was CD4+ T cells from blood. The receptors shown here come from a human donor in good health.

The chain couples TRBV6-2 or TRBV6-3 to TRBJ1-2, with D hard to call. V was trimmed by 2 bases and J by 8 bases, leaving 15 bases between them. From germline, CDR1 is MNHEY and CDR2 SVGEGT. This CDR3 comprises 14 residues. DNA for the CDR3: TGTGCCAGCAGTTACAAAGGGTCAGGCCCAGGCTACACCTTC. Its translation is CASSYKGSGPGYTF.

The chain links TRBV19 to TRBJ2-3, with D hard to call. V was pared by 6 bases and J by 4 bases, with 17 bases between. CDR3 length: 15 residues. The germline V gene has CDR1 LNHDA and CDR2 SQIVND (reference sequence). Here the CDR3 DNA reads TGTGCCAGTAGCAACCAGGATGGGCTCGCAGATACGCAGTATTTT. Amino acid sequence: CASSNQDGLADTQYF.

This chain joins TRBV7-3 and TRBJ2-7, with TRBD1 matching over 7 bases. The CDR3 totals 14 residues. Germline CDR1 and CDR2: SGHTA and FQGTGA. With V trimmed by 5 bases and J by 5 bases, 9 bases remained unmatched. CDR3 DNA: TGTGCCAGCAGCCCTGACAGGGAAAGACACGAGCAGTACTTC. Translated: CASSPDRERHEQYF.

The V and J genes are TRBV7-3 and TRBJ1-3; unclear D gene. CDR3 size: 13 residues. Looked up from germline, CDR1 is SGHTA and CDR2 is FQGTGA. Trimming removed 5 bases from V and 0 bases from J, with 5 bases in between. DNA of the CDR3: TGTGCCAGCAGCCCACGCTCTGGAAACACCATATATTTT. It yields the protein CASSPRSGNTIYF.

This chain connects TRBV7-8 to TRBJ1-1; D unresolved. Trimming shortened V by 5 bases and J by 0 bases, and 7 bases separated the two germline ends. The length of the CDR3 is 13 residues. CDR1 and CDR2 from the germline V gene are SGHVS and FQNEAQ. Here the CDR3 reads CASSSYMNTEAFF. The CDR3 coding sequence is TGTGCCAGCAGCAGTTACATGAACACTGAAGCTTTCTTT.

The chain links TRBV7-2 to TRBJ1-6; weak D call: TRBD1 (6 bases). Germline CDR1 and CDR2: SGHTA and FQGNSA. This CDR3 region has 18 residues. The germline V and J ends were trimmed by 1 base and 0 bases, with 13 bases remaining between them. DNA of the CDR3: TGTGCCAGCAGCTTAGTAGGGGGTAAACCCTCCTATAATTCACCCCTCCACTTT. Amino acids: CASSLVGGKPSYNSPLHF. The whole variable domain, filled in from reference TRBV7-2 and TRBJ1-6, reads GAGVSQSPSNKVTEKGKDVELRCDPISGHTALYWYRQSLGQGLEFLIYFQGNSAPDKSGLPSDRFSAERTGGSVSTLTIQRTQQEDSAVYLCASSLVGGKPSYNSPLHFGNGTRLTVT.

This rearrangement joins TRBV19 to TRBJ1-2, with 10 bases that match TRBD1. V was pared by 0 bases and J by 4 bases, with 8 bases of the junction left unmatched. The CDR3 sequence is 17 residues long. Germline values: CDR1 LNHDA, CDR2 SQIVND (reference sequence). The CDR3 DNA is TGTGCCAGTAGTATAGATCTGGGACAGGGGTTGAGCTATGGCTACACCTTC. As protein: CASSIDLGQGLSYGYTF.

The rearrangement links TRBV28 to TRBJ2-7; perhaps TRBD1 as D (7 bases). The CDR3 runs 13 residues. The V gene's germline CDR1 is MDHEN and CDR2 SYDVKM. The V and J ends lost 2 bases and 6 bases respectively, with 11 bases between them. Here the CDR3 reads CASSLPRGVEQYF. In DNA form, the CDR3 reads TGTGCCAGCAGTTTACCCAGGGGGGTCGAGCAGTACTTC.

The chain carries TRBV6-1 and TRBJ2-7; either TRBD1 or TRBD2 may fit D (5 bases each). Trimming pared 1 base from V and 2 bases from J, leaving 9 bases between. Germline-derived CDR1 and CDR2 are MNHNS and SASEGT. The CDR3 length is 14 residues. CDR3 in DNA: TGTGCCAGCAGTGAAGAGGGACCGACCTACGAGCAGTACTTC. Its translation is CASSEEGPTYEQYF.

The chain's CDR3 is CASSQVGRGTYNEQFF. The DNA of the CDR3 is TGTGCCAGCAGCCAAGTCGGGCGGGGGACCTACAATGAGCAGTTCTTC. This chain uses TRBV14 with TRBJ2-1; 7 nucleotides align to TRBD2. Germline V gives CDR1 SGHDN, CDR2 FVKESK. This CDR3 has 16 residues. V lost 1 base, J lost 2 bases, and 5 bases stayed unmatched. The variable domain in full, completed from reference TRBV14 and TRBJ2-1, reads EAGVTQFPSHSVIEKGQTVTLRCDPISGHDNLYWYRRVMGKEIKFLLHFVKESKQDESGMPNNRFLAERTGGTYSTLKVQPAELEDSGVYFCASSQVGRGTYNEQFFGPGTRLTVL.

CDR3 sequence: CASATQGIMNTEAFF. The CDR3 DNA reads TGTGCCAGCGCGACACAGGGCATCATGAACACTGAAGCTTTCTTT. The chain recombines TRBV7-2 with TRBJ1-1; TRBD1 might be the D (6 bases). The V end was cut by 8 bases, the J end by 0 bases, with 16 bases between. CDR1 and CDR2 from the germline V gene are SGHTA and FQGNSA. The CDR3 is 15 residues long.

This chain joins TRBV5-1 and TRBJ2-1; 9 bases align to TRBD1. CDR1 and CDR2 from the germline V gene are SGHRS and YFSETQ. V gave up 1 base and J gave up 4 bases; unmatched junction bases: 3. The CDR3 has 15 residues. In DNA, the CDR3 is TGCGCCAGCAGCTTGCAACAGGGGGCATACAATGAGCAGTTCTTC. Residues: CASSLQQGAYNEQFF.

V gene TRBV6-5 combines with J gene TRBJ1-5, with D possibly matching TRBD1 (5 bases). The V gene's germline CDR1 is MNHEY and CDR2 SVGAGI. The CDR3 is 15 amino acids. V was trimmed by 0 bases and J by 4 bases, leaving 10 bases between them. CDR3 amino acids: CASSYSMGENQPQHF. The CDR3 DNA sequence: TGTGCCAGCAGTTACTCGATGGGGGAAAATCAGCCCCAGCATTTT.

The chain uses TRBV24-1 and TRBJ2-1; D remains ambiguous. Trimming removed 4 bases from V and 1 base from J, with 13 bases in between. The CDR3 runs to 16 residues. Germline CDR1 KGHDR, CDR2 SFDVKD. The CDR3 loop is CATSDVAAFSYNEQFF. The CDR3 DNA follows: TGTGCCACCAGTGACGTCGCAGCGTTTTCCTACAATGAGCAGTTCTTC.

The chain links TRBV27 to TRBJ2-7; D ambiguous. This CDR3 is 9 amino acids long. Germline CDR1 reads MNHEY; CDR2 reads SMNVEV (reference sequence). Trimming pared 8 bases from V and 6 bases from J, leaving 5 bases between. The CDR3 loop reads CASRLEQYF. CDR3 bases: TGTGCCAGCCGACTCGAGCAGTACTTC.

The CDR3 loop reads CASSQRDTSSYEQYF. The CDR3 DNA is TGTGCCAGCAGCCAACGGGACACGAGCTCCTACGAGCAGTACTTC. The chain couples TRBV7-9 to TRBJ2-7, with a tentative D call TRBD1 (6 bases). V lost 5 bases, J lost 0 bases, and 14 bases lay in between. The CDR3 contains 15 residues. Germline-derived CDR1 and CDR2 are SEHNR and FQNEAQ (reference sequence).

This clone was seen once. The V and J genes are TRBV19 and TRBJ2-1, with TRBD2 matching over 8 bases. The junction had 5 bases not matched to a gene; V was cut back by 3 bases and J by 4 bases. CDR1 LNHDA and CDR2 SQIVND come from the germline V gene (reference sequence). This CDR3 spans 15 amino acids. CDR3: CASSMISGVYNEQFF. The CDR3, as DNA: TGTGCCAGTAGTATGATTAGCGGGGTATACAATGAGCAGTTCTTC.